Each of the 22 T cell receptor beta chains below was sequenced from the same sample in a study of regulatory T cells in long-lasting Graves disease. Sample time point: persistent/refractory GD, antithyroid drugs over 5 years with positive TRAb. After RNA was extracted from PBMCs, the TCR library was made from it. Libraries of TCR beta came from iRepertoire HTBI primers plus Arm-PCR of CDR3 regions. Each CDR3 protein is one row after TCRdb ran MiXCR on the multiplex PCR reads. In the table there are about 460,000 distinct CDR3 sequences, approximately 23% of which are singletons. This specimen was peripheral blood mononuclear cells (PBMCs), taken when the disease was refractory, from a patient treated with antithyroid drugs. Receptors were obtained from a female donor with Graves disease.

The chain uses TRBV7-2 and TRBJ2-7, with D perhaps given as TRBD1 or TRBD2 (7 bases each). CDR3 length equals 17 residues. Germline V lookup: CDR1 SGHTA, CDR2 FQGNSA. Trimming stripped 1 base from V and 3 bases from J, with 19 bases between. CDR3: CASSLGPTTGRGYEQYF. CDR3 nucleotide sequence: TGTGCCAGCAGCTTAGGCCCGACGACAGGGAGGGGCTACGAGCAGTACTTC.

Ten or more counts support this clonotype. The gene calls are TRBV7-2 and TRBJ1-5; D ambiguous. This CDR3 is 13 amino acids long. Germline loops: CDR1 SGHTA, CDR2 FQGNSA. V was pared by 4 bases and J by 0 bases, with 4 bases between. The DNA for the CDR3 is TGTGCCAGCAGCTCCGATAGCAATCAGCCCCAGCATTTT. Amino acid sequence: CASSSDSNQPQHF.

CDR3 coding DNA: TGTGCCAGCAGCTTAGTCGAGACTAGTTTAGTCGGGCAGTACTTC. Translation gives CASSLVETSLVGQYF. This sequence joins TRBV11-2 and TRBJ2-7; weak D call: TRBD2 (6 bases). CDR3 length: 15 amino acids. V was clipped by 1 base and J by 9 bases, with 19 bases between them. The V gene's germline CDR1 is SGHAT and CDR2 FQNNGV.

CDR3 sequence reads: CASSQDTRTSPLHF. CDR3 nucleotides: TGCGCCAGCAGCCAAGATACCAGGACTTCACCCCTCCACTTT. This rearrangement joins TRBV4-3 to TRBJ1-6; D remains ambiguous. Between the trimmed V and J ends, which lost 0 bases and 9 bases, there was a span of 9 bases. CDR1 and CDR2 from the germline V gene are LGHNA and YSLEER. This CDR3 is built from 14 residues.

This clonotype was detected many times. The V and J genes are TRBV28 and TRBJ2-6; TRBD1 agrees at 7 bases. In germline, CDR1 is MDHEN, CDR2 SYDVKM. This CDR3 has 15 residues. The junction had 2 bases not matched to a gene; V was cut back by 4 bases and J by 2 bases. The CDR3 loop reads CASSSRGTGANVLTF. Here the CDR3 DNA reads TGTGCCAGCAGTTCCAGGGGGACTGGGGCCAACGTCCTGACTTTC.

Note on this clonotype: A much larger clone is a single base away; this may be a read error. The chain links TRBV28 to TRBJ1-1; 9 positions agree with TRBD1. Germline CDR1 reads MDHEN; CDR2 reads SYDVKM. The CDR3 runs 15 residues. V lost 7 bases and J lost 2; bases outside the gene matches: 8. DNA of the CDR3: TGTGCCAGCACCGACAGGGGGATTTTTAACACTGAAGCTTTCTTT. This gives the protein CASTDRGIFNTEAFF.

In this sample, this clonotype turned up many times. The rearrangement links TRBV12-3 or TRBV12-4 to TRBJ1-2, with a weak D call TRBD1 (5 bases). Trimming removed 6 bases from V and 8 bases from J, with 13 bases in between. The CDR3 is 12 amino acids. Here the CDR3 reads CASSQPGRGYTF. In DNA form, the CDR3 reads TGTGCCAGCAGCCAGCCGGGACGCGGCTACACCTTC.

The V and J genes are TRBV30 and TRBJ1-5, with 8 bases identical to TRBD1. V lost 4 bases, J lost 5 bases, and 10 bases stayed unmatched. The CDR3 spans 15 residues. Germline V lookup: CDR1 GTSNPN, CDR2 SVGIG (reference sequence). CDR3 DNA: TGTGCCTGGACCAACCCAGGACAGGGTGATCAGCCCCAGCATTTT. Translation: CAWTNPGQGDQPQHF.

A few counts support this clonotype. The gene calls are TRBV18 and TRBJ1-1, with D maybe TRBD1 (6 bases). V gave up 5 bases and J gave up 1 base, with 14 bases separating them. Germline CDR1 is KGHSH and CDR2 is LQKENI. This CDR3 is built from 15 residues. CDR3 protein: CASSFDRNTNTEAFF. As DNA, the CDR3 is TGTGCCAGCTCATTCGACAGGAACACGAACACTGAAGCTTTCTTT.

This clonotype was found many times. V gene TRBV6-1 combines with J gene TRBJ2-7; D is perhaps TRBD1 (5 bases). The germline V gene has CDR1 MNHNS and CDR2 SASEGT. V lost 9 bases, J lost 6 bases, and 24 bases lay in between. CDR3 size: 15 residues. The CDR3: CASTKFPRETGEQYF. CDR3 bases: TGTGCCAGTACAAAGTTCCCCAGGGAAACGGGCGAGCAGTACTTC.

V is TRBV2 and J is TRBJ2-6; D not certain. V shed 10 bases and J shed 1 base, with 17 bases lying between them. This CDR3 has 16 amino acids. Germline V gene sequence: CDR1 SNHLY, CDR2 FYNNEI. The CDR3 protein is CAITLRSRSGANVLTF. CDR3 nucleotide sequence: TGTGCCATCACCCTTAGATCCCGGTCTGGGGCCAACGTCCTGACTTTC.

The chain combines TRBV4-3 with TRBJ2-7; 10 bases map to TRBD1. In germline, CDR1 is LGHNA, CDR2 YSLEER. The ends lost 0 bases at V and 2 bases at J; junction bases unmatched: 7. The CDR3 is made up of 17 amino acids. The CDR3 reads CASSQDHAGTGAYEQYF. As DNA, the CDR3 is TGCGCCAGCAGCCAAGACCATGCCGGGACAGGGGCCTACGAGCAGTACTTC.

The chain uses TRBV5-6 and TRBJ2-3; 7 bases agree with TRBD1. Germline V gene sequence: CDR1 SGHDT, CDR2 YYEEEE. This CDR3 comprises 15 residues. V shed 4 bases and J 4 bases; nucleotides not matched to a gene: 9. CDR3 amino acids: CASSLRQGRSDTQYF. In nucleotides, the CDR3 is TGTGCCAGCAGCCTGAGACAGGGTAGATCAGATACGCAGTATTTT.

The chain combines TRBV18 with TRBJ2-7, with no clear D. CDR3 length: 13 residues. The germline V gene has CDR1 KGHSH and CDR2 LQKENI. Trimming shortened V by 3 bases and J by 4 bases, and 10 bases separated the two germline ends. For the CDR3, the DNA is TGTGCCAGCTCACCCCAGGATGTATACGAGCAGTACTTC. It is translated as CASSPQDVYEQYF.

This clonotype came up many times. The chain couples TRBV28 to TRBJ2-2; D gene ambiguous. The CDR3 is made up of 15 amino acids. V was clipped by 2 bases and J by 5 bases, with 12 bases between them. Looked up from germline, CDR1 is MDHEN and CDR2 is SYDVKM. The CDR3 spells CASSLLAGVTGELFF. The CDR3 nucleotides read TGTGCCAGCAGTTTACTGGCAGGAGTGACCGGGGAGCTGTTTTTT. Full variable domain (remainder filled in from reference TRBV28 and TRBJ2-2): DVKVTQSSRYLVKRTGEKVFLECVQDMDHENMFWYRQDPGLGLRLIYFSYDVKMKEKGDIPEGYSVSREKKERFSLILESASTNQTSMYLCASSLLAGVTGELFFGEGSRLTVL.

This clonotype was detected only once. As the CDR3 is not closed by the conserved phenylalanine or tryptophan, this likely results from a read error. The CDR3 DNA reads as TGTGCCAGCAGTGGTAGGACAGCGGATGAAAAACTGTTTCTT. Translated, it gives CASSGRTADEKLFL. The rearrangement joins TRBV25-1 to TRBJ1-4, with TRBD1 as a possible D gene (6 bases). Trimming left V 4 bases short and J 6 bases short, with 12 bases between. CDR1 and CDR2 (germline): MGHDK, SYGVNS. CDR3 length equals 14 residues.

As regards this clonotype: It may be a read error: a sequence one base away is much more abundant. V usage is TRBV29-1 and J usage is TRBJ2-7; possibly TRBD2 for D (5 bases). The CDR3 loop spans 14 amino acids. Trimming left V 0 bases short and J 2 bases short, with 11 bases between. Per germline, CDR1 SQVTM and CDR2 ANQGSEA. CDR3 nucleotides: TGCAGCGTTGAAGAAGAGGGCAGTACCTACGAGCAGTACTTC. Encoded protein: CSVEEEGSTYEQYF.

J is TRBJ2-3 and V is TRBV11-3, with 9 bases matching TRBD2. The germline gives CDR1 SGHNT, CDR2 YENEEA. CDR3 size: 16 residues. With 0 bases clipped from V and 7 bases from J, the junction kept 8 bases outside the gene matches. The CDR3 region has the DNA TGTGCCAGCAGCTTAGAGGCGGGGGGGGGCGATTATACGCAGTATTTT. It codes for CASSLEAGGGDYTQYF.

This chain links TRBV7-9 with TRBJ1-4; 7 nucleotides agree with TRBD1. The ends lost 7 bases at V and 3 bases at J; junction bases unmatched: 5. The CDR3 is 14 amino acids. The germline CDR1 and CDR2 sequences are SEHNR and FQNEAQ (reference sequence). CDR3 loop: CASNQGTANEKLFF. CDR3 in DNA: TGTGCCAGCAACCAAGGGACAGCTAATGAAAAACTGTTTTTT.

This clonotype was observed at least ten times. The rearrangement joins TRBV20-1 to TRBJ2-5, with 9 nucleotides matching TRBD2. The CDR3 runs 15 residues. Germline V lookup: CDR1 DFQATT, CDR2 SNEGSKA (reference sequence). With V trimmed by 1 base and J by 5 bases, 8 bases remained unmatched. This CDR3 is CSARGHGSGSETQYF. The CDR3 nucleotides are TGCAGTGCTAGAGGCCACGGTAGCGGGAGCGAGACCCAGTACTTC.

The CDR3 DNA sequence: TGTGCCACCAGTGATTGGGACACAGAGACCCAGTACTTC. Translating gives CATSDWDTETQYF. This chain links TRBV24-1 with TRBJ2-5; tentative D call: TRBD1 (6 bases). The CDR3 is 13 residues long. CDR1 KGHDR and CDR2 SFDVKD come from the germline V gene. The germline V and J ends were trimmed by 2 bases and 4 bases, with 7 bases remaining between them.

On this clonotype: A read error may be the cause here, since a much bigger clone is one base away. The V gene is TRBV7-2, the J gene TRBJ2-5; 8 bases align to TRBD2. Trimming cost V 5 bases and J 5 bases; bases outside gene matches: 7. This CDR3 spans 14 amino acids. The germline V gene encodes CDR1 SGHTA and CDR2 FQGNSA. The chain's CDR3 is CASSPVAGGETQYF. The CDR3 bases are TGTGCCAGCAGCCCCGTGGCGGGAGGCGAGACCCAGTACTTC. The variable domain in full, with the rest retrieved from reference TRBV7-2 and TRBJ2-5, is GAGVSQSPSNKVTEKGKDVELRCDPISGHTALYWYRQSLGQGLEFLIYFQGNSAPDKSGLPSDRFSAERTGGSVSTLTIQRTQQEDSAVYLCASSPVAGGETQYFGPGTRLLVL.